This TCR beta chain was sequenced in a study of T cells in women clearing cervical HPV infection. About the study: Controls gave blood once infection was undetectable; cases at lesion identification.

As for this clone: The missing CDR3 end, 3 residues past where the read stops, is filled in from the germline J gene.

The CDR3 is 12 residues long. The germline V gene has CDR1 SGHVS and CDR2 FNYEAQ. V lost 3 bases and J 7 bases, leaving 9 bases between the germline ends. Prevalent HPV16 infections were excluded; only incident single HPV16 infections included. This table comes from immunoSEQ multiplex PCR, and its TCRdb copy is limited to in-frame clones, with some not included. The sample shows some 31,000 clones, and about 7% sits with its ten largest clones. Sequenced: blood buffy coat. The V call is TRBV7-6, the J call TRBJ1-1, with unresolved D. The TCR sequence derives from a woman between 18 and 70 years old with a cervical HPV16 infection that either progressed to CIN3+ or cleared (not recorded which). CDR3 sequence reads: CASSFEPNEAFF. The sequenced part of the CDR3 DNA is TGTGCCAGCAGCTTCGAGCCAAATGAA.